A selection of T cell receptor beta chains follows, all from one sample in a study of shared clonotypes between healthy human individuals. The protocol was immunoSEQ multiplex PCR, while the TCRdb copy is restricted to in-frame clones and leaves out a portion. The sample gives roughly 2.6 million clones, more than 80% of which show up once; under 0.15% is in the top ten. Sequenced input: naive CD4+ T cells sorted from blood. These receptors were obtained from a man between 18 and 35 years old in good health. The CDR3 runs from the conserved cysteine through the conserved F or W. Fields, in order: CDR3 protein, CDR3 DNA, clone size, J gene, V gene, CDR3 length, D gene. The D gene is left open where the match is weak. Rows may omit the clone size; those that give it use once, few, many or a size class.

CASRSGSRSYEQYF,TGTGCCAGCAGGAGCGGCTCCCGCTCCTACGAGCAGTACTTC,.,TRBJ2-7,TRBV28,14,.
CASSQGAGAVTGELFF,TGCGCCAGCAGCCAAGGGGCGGGGGCAGTCACCGGGGAGCTGTTTTTT,once,TRBJ2-2,TRBV4-1,16,.
CASSYIGTGNEKLFF,TGTGCCAGCAGTTATATAGGGACGGGAAATGAAAAACTGTTTTTT,.,TRBJ1-4,TRBV6-6,15,.
CASSSTGGTEAFF,TGTGCCAGCTCATCCACAGGGGGCACTGAAGCTTTCTTT,.,TRBJ1-1,TRBV18,13,TRBD1
CASSHVPGQGPAVGYTF,TGCGCCAGCAGCCACGTCCCGGGACAGGGGCCAGCTGTCGGCTACACCTTC,.,TRBJ1-2,TRBV4-1,17,TRBD1
CAISEPGGGLDF,TGTGCCATCAGTGAACCCGGTGGGGGGTTGGATTTT,.,TRBJ1-3,TRBV10-3,12,.
CAREEFGRETQYF,TGTGCCAGAGAGGAATTCGGGAGGGAGACCCAGTACTTC,.,TRBJ2-5,TRBV2,13,TRBD2
CASNRGATYEQYF,TGTGCCAGCAATCGGGGGGCTACCTACGAGCAGTACTTC,.,TRBJ2-7,TRBV2,13,.
CASNAANGRAYEQYF,TGCGCCAGCAACGCAGCGAACGGCAGAGCCTACGAGCAGTACTTC,.,TRBJ2-7,TRBV5-1,15,.
CASTSGRMTDTQYF,TGTGCCAGCACTAGCGGGAGGATGACAGATACGCAGTATTTT,.,TRBJ2-3,TRBV6-1,14,TRBD2
CASLTGGKVTQYF,TGTGCCAGCCTGACAGGGGGAAAGGTGACGCAGTATTTT,.,TRBJ2-3,TRBV6-5,13,TRBD1
CASSGGAANEKLFF,TGCGCCAGCAGCGGGGGAGCCGCTAATGAAAAACTGTTTTTT,.,TRBJ1-4,TRBV5-1,14,.
CASSPAGQGVYNEQFF,TGTGCCAGCAGCCCGGCGGGACAGGGGGTCTACAATGAGCAGTTCTTC,.,TRBJ2-1,TRBV11-3,16,TRBD1
CASSRGQGGFGEQYF,TGTGCCAGTAGTAGGGGACAGGGAGGGTTCGGCGAGCAGTACTTC,.,TRBJ2-7,TRBV19,15,TRBD1
CASSIKAAGYSNQPQHF,TGTGCCAGTAGTATAAAAGCAGCAGGGTATAGCAATCAGCCCCAGCATTTT,.,TRBJ1-5,TRBV19,17,.
CATSRGDPSYEQYF,TGTGCCACCAGCAGAGGGGACCCGTCCTACGAGCAGTACTTC,.,TRBJ2-7,TRBV15,14,.
CASSPNDRSNYGYTF,TGTGCCAGCAGCCCCAACGACAGGTCTAACTATGGCTACACCTTC,.,TRBJ1-2,TRBV6-1,15,.
CASRNKQGGSDTQYF,TGTGCCAGCAGAAATAAACAGGGCGGCTCAGATACGCAGTATTTT,.,TRBJ2-3,TRBV11-1,15,.
CASSPRSGRGGSGEKLFF,TGTGCCAGCAGTCCGCGTTCGGGGCGAGGAGGGTCCGGTGAAAAACTGTTTTTT,.,TRBJ1-4,TRBV27,18,.
CASSARNGELFF,TGTGCCAGCAGCGCAAGGAACGGGGAGCTGTTTTTT,.,TRBJ2-2,TRBV5-4,12,.
CASSLMGRKGIPQETQYF,TGTGCCAGCAGCTTAATGGGCAGGAAAGGGATACCTCAAGAGACCCAGTACTTC,once,TRBJ2-5,TRBV5-6,18,.
CASTGSNSPLHF,TGTGCCAGCACCGGGTCCAATTCACCCCTCCACTTT,.,TRBJ1-6,TRBV6-6,12,.
CASSKRLMNTEAFF,TGTGCCAGCAGTAAGAGACTCATGAACACTGAAGCTTTCTTT,.,TRBJ1-1,TRBV6-5,14,.
CAISERTEGMTQYF,TGTGCCATCAGTGAGCGGACAGAAGGTATGACGCAGTATTTT,.,TRBJ2-3,TRBV10-3,14,.